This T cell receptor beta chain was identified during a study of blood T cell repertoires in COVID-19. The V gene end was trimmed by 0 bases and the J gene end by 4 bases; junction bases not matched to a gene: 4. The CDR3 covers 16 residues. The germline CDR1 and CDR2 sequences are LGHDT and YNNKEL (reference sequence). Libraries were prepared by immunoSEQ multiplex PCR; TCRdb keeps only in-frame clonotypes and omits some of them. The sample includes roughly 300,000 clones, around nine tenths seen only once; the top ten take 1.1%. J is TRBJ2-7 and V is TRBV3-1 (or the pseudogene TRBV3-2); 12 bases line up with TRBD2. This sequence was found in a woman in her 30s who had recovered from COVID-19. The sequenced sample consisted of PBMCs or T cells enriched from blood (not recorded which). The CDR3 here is CASSQDTLAGGYEQYF. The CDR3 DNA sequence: TGTGCCAGCAGCCAAGACACGCTAGCGGGAGGGTACGAGCAGTACTTC.